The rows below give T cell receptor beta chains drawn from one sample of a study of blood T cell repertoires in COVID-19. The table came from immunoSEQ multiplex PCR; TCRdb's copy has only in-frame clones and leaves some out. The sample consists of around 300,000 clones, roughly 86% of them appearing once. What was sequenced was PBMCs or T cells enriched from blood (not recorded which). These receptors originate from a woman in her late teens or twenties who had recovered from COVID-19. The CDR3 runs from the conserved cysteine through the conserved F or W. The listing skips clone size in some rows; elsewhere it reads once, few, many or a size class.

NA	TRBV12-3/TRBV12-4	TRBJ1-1	CASSLTAGAFF
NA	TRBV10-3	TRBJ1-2	CAISESQVPTYGYTF
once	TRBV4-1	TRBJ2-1	CASSQASLEYNEQFF
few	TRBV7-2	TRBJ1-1	CASTGGVLNTEAFF
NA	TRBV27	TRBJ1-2	CASRSTGTDGYTF
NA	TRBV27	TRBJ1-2	CASSTAPLNYGYTF
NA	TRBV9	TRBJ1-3	CASSVTGDSGNTIYF
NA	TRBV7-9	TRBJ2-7	CASSLALADYEQYF
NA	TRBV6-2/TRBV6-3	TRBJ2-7	CASSYLAGDRYEQYF
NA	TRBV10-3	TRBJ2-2	CAISEERNTGELFF
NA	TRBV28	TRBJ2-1	CASSLRGGEQFF
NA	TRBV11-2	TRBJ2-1	CASSPSGRDFEQFF
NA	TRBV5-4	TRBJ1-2	CASSLGPTRPGGYTF
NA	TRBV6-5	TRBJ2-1	CASSPRTGAYNEQFF
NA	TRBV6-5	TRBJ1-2	CASSYRTRTGFSGYTF
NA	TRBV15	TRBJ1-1	CATTSWASTEAFF
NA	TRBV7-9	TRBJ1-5	CASSWGGGRSNQPQHF
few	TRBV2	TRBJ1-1	CASRTGGTEAFF
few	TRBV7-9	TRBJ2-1	CASSPYQNEQFF
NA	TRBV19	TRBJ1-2	CASARQGSYGYTF
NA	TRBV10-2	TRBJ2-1	CASSEGGIEQFF
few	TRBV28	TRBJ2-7	CASSAGTSGVYEQYF
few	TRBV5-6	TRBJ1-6	CASSLAGFRNSPLHF
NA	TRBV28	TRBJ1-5	CASTSKGDQPQHF
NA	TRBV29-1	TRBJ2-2	CSAAPGQGGTGELFF
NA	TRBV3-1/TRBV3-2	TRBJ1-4	CASSPGTGGDEKLFF
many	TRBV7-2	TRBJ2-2	CASSLDSGNTGELFF
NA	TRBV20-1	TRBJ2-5	CSASRPAGGLQETQYF
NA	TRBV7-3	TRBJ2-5	CASSFSGREETQYF
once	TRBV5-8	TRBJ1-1	CASRRRLTGNTEAFF
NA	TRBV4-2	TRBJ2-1	CASRATGTSGRVEQFF
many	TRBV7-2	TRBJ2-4	CASSLEWTVGLSKNIQYF
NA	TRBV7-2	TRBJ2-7	CASSNYPPTSGFTYEQYF
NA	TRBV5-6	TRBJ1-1	CASSWGTGVDTEAFF
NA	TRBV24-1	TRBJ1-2	CATSPRYTNYGYTF
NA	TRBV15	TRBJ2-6	CATSSRGQGGTGANVLTF
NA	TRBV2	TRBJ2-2	CASSYPQGQPNTGELFF
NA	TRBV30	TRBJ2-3	CAWSRQGATDTQYF
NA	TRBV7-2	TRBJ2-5	CASSLRTGREAQYF
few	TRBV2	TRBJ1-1	CASSLTGNTEAFF
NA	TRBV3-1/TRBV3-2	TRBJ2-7	CASSQGLAGVYEQYF
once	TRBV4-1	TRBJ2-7	CASSRVLADGYEQYF
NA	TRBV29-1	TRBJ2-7	CSVEEGLAGSSYEQYF
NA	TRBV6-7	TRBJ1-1	CASSYSAGKNTEAFF
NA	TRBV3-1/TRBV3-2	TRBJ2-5	CASSRVRTGGLETQYF
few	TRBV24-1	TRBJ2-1	CATSDRVGTENNEQFF
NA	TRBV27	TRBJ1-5	CASSSFRNQPQHF
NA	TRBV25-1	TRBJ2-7	CASSGGQNTYEQYF
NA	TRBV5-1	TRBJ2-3	CASSLGPGLAGGSRQYF
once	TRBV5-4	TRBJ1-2	CASSLDLRGSGGYTF
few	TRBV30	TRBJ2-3	CAWMSGGAGDTQYF
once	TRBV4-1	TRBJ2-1	CASSLSGTSGRTYNEQFF